These 18 T cell receptor beta chains came from one sample sequenced in a study of spatial heterogeneity in lung cancer. Study-level findings and limits: Expanded intratumoral alpha and beta TCR counts tracked tumor mutation counts.

As to time point: sample taken at primary tumor resection. MiXCR was run by TCRdb on the 5' RACE reads, yielding one entry per CDR3 protein. The table shows about 6,000 distinct CDR3 sequences, with 13% to 15% occurring only once. No antigen is known for these receptors. Sequenced here: lung tumor tissue, sampled at surgery. These TCRs come from a male donor with early-stage non-small cell lung cancer.

This clonotype was counted between two and nine times. In a library made to pick up alpha chains, this beta chain is a stray read with a size that means little. The chain employs TRBV5-1 and TRBJ1-5; a weak D match, TRBD1 (6 bases). Germline loops: CDR1 SGHRS, CDR2 YFSETQ. V lost 2 bases and J 5 bases, leaving 8 bases between the germline ends. The CDR3 loop spans 13 amino acids. DNA of the CDR3: TGCGCCAGCAGCTTCGAGGGGGATCAGCCCCAGCATTTT. It encodes CASSFEGDQPQHF.

A note on this clonotype: The library was prepared for alpha chains; this beta chain is a stray read, so its frequency means little. The chain recombines TRBV29-1 with TRBJ2-5; either TRBD1 or TRBD2 may supply D (6 bases each). CDR3 size: 12 residues. From germline, CDR1 is SQVTM and CDR2 ANQGSEA. V was trimmed by 7 bases and J by 5 bases, leaving 14 bases between them. The CDR3 here is CSGNTGAETQYF. In DNA form, the CDR3 reads TGCAGCGGAAATACGGGGGCGGAGACCCAGTACTTC. Looking up the rest from reference TRBV29-1 and TRBJ2-5 gives the full variable domain: SAVISQKPSRDICQRGTSLTIQCQVDSQVTMMFWYRQQPGQSLTLIATANQGSEATYESGFVIDKFPISRPNLTFSTLTVSNMSPEDSSIYLCSGNTGAETQYFGPGTRLLVL.

Turning to this clonotype: This beta chain is a stray read from a library made for alpha chains; its abundance is not meaningful. The V and J genes are TRBV9 and TRBJ2-4; tentative D call: TRBD1 (6 bases). The germline CDR1 and CDR2 sequences are SGDLS and YYNGEE. V shed 0 bases and J shed 5 bases, with 15 bases lying between them. The CDR3 is 16 residues long. CDR3 nucleotides: TGTGCCAGCAGCGTAGCAGGGGAGACCCGGGAAAACATTCAGTACTTC. It codes for CASSVAGETRENIQYF. Drawing the rest from reference TRBV9 and TRBJ2-4, the complete variable domain is DSGVTQTPKHLITATGQRVTLRCSPRSGDLSVYWYQQSLDQGLQFLIQYYNGEERAKGNILERFSAQQFPDLHSELNLSSLELGDSALYFCASSVAGETRENIQYFGAGTRLSVL.

In its sample, this clonotype was seen many times. This beta chain appears as a stray read in a library generated for alpha chains; its size is not informative. The chain joins TRBV5-6 to TRBJ2-7, with a weak D call TRBD2 (6 bases). The CDR3 totals 13 residues. The V end lost 5 bases, the J end lost 7 bases, and 16 bases lay between the germline ends. CDR1 is SGHDT and CDR2 is YYEEEE in the germline V gene. The CDR3 DNA reads as TGTGCCAGCAGTCAGGGACTGGATAAGGAGCAGTACTTC. Its translation is CASSQGLDKEQYF.

This clonotype is termed medium-sized. Little can be read into the size of this beta chain, an off-target read in a library designed for alpha chains. The chain recombines TRBV7-9 with TRBJ1-2, with D perhaps matching TRBD1 (5 bases). Germline V gene data show CDR1 as SEHNR and CDR2 as FQNEAQ (reference sequence). Deletions cut 5 bases from V and 5 bases from J, with 9 bases between. This CDR3 comprises 12 residues. Here the CDR3 reads CASSDGTYGYTF. The CDR3 DNA follows: TGTGCCAGCAGCGACGGGACGTATGGCTACACCTTC.

A note on this clonotype: In a library made to pick up alpha chains, this beta chain is a stray read with a size that means little. The rearrangement joins TRBV7-2 to TRBJ2-1; maybe TRBD1 (5 bases). The length of the CDR3 is 13 residues. V dropped 1 base and J dropped 7 bases, with 8 bases sitting between them. Germline V gene sequence: CDR1 SGHTA, CDR2 FQGNSA. The CDR3 region is CASSLDRPNEQFF. The DNA for the CDR3 is TGTGCCAGCAGCTTAGACAGGCCTAATGAGCAGTTCTTC.

This clonotype is medium-sized in the sample. Because this beta chain is a stray read in a library intended to capture alpha chains, its abundance should not be given much weight. The chain couples TRBV28 to TRBJ1-5, with TRBD1 matching 9 bases. Per the germline V gene, CDR1 is MDHEN and CDR2 is SYDVKM. The ends lost 3 bases at V and 0 bases at J; junction bases unmatched: 3. This CDR3 comprises 16 residues. CDR3 in DNA: TGTGCCAGCAGTTTTGGGACAGGGCTTAGCAATCAGCCCCAGCATTTT. It is translated as CASSFGTGLSNQPQHF.

By share of the sample, this clonotype is medium-sized (0.01 to 0.1%). The size of this beta chain means little, since it is a stray read in a library made for alpha chains. V usage is TRBV2 and J usage is TRBJ2-1; D may be TRBD2 (6 bases). Deletions cut 3 bases from V and 7 bases from J, with 16 bases between. Germline V lookup: CDR1 SNHLY, CDR2 FYNNEI. CDR3 length equals 15 residues. The CDR3 DNA reads TGTGCCAGCAGTGATTCGGGGGAGGTCGAGAATGAGCAGTTCTTC. Translating gives CASSDSGEVENEQFF.

This clonotype came up many times. The library was designed around alpha chains, so this beta chain is a stray read whose abundance carries little weight. The chain carries TRBV3-1 and TRBJ1-4, with D tentatively TRBD1 (5 bases). The CDR3 totals 13 residues. V lost 4 bases and J lost 12, with 15 bases in between. Germline-derived CDR1 and CDR2 are LGHDT and YNNKEL (reference sequence). The CDR3 loop reads CASSRYTGEELFF. The CDR3 DNA follows: TGTGCCAGCAGCCGCTATACAGGAGAAGAACTGTTTTTT.

For this clonotype: This beta chain slipped into a library made for alpha chains as a stray read, so its size is not meaningful. The J gene is TRBJ2-6, the V gene TRBV12-3 or TRBV12-4, with D tentatively TRBD1 or TRBD2 (5 bases each). The CDR3 consists of 15 residues. V lost 10 bases, J lost 0 bases, and 13 bases lay in between. CDR3 nucleotide sequence: TGTGCCACTACCTGGGGGTTCTCTGGGGCCAACGTCCTGACTTTC. Translating gives CATTWGFSGANVLTF.

This clonotype is medium-sized in the sample. Because the library targeted alpha chains, this beta chain is an off-target read whose size means little. The chain combines TRBV5-1 with TRBJ2-1, with D perhaps matching TRBD1 or TRBD2 (5 bases each). In germline, CDR1 is SGHRS, CDR2 YFSETQ. The CDR3 has 13 amino acids. The germline V and J ends were trimmed by 4 bases and 5 bases, with 10 bases remaining between them. The CDR3 region is CASSTGPHNEQFF. CDR3 coding DNA: TGCGCCAGCAGCACGGGACCCCACAATGAGCAGTTCTTC.

As for this clonotype: This beta chain lies outside the target of a library built for alpha chains; its clone size means little. The chain joins TRBV21-1 to TRBJ2-7; the listed D gene, TRBD2, was not tested against the DNA. TRBV21-1 is a pseudogene segment. The CDR3 is made up of 19 amino acids. The CDR3 region is CASSPRLAGGPSRNYEQYF. Here the CDR3 DNA reads TGTGCCAGCAGCCCTCGACTAGCGGGGGGCCCTTCAAGGAACTACGAGCAGTACTTC.

This clonotype is labeled medium-sized (0.01 to 0.1%). This beta chain appears as a stray read in a library generated for alpha chains; its size is not informative. The chain uses TRBV2 and TRBJ1-5; no reliable D call. The CDR3 contains 13 residues. Germline V CDR1 and CDR2: SNHLY, FYNNEI. V shed 6 bases and J shed 4 bases, with 10 bases lying between them. CDR3 protein: CASRQVRNQPQHF. DNA of the CDR3: TGTGCCAGCAGGCAGGTCAGAAATCAGCCCCAGCATTTT.

In its sample, this clonotype ranks as medium-sized. Because the library targeted alpha chains, this beta chain is an off-target read whose size means little. The V and J genes are TRBV3-1 and TRBJ2-5; D perhaps matches TRBD2 (5 bases). Trimming cost V 3 bases and J 2 bases, with 16 bases left between them. This CDR3 has 16 amino acids. Germline V CDR1 and CDR2: LGHDT, YNNKEL (reference sequence). The DNA for the CDR3 is TGTGCCAGCAGCCACTCCCCGAGAGGGCTACAAGAGACCCAGTACTTC. Translated, it gives CASSHSPRGLQETQYF.

By share, this clonotype counts as medium-sized. Found in a library prepared for alpha chains, this beta chain is an off-target read, and its abundance has little meaning. The chain links TRBV7-2 to TRBJ2-3; 7 nucleotides align to TRBD2. Germline V gene lookup returns CDR1 SGHTA and CDR2 FQGNSA. The trim removed 5 bases at V and 2 bases at J, leaving 7 bases unmatched. The CDR3 consists of 15 residues. This CDR3 reads CASSPWTSTTDTQYF. CDR3 bases: TGTGCCAGCAGCCCATGGACTAGTACCACAGATACGCAGTATTTT. The variable domain in full, with the rest retrieved from reference TRBV7-2 and TRBJ2-3, is GAGVSQSPSNKVTEKGKDVELRCDPISGHTALYWYRQSLGQGLEFLIYFQGNSAPDKSGLPSDRFSAERTGGSVSTLTIQRTQQEDSAVYLCASSPWTSTTDTQYFGPGTRLTVL.

By its share, this clonotype is medium-sized. Being off target in a library aimed at alpha chains, this beta chain has a size of little meaning. V gene TRBV7-8 combines with J gene TRBJ2-3; no clear D gene. V lost 3 bases to trimming and J lost 11 bases, with 12 bases between them. The CDR3 runs to 12 residues. Germline V CDR1 and CDR2: SGHVS, FQNEAQ. For the CDR3, the DNA is TGTGCCAGCAGCTTGGAAAGTAATAGGCAGTATTTT. Its protein product is CASSLESNRQYF.

In regard to this clonotype: This beta chain is off target for a library built for alpha chains, so its abundance means little. J is TRBJ2-7 and V is TRBV7-9; 8 bases are a match to TRBD2. With V trimmed by 5 bases and J by 2 bases, 11 bases remained unmatched. Per germline, CDR1 SEHNR and CDR2 FQNEAQ (reference sequence). The CDR3 loop spans 16 amino acids. The CDR3 sequence is CASSPSSGGFTYEQYF. In DNA form, the CDR3 reads TGTGCCAGCAGCCCGTCCAGCGGGGGCTTTACCTACGAGCAGTACTTC.

There are many counts of this clonotype. This beta chain is an off-target read within a library intended for alpha chains, so its frequency means little. The chain has TRBV5-6 and TRBJ2-7; 7 bases are shared with TRBD2. This CDR3 comprises 16 residues. The germline CDR1 and CDR2 sequences are SGHDT and YYEEEE. J was trimmed by 0 bases and V by 4 bases; bases with no gene match: 10. CDR3 coding DNA: TGTGCCAGCAGCCGCCGACTAGCCGCGATCTCCTACGAGCAGTACTTC. This gives the protein CASSRRLAAISYEQYF.